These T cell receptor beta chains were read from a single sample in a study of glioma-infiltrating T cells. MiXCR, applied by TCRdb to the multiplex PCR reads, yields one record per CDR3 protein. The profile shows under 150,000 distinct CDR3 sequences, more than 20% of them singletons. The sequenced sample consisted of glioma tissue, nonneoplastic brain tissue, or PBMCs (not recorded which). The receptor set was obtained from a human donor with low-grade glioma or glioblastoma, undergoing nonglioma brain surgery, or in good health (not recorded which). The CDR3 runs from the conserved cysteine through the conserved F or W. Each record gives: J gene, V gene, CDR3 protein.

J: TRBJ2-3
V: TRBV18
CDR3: CASSRRDQLGDTQYF

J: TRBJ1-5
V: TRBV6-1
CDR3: CASSRVNQPQHF

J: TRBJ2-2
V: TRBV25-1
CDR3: CASSDFWKGNTGELFF

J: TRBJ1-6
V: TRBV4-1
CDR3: CASSLTSEDSYNSPLHF

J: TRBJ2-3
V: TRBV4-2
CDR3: CASSQELERRQYF

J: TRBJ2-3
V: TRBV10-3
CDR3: CAISEARLAGGTDTQYF

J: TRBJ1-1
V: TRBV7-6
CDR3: CASSLDLTEAFF

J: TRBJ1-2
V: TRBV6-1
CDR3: CASSRTRYGYTF

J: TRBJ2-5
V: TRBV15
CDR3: CATSRDRADQETQYF

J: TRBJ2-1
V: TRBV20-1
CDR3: CSAPDPTYSEQFF

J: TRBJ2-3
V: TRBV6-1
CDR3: CASSTGQGGDTQYF

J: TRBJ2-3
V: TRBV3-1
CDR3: CASSQVGGGRSTDTQYF

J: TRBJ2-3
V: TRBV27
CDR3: CAARRGGQATTDTQYF

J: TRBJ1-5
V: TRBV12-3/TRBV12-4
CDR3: CASSFQLINQPQHF

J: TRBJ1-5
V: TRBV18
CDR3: CASSPTGEPQHF

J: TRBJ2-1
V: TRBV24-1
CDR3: CATSDPSGPQFF

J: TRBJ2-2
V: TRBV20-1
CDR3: CSARLGITGELFF

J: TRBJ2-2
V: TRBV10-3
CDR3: CAIKWNTGELFF

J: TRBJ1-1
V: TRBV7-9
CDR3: CASSLEARGSGEAFF

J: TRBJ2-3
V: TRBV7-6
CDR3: CASSPGAATDTQYF

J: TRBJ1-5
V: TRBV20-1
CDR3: CSASTPGQRNQPQHF

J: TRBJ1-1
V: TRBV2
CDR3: CASSDIDLEAFF

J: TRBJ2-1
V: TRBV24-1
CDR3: CATSEQRGGYNEQFF

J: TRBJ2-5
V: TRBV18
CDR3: CASSVGTGGQTQYF

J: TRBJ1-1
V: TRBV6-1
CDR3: CASSWGHLNTEAFF

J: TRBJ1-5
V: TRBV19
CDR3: CASSFRDSTNQGQHF

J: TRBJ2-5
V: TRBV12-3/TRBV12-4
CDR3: CASSLDTGETQYF

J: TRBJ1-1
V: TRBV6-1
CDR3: CASSKRTGGKNTEAFF

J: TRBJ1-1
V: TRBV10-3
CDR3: CAIRWTGETEAFF